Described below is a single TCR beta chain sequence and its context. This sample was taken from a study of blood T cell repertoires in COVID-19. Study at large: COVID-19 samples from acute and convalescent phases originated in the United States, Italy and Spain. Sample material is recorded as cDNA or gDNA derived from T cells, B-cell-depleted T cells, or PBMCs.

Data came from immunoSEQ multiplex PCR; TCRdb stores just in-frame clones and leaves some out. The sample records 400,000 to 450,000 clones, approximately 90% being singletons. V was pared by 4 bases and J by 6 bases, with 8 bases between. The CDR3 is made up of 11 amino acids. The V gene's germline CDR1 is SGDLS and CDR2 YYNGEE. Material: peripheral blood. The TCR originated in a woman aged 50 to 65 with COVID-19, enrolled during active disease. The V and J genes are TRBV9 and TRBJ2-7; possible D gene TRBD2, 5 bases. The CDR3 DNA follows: TGTGCCAGCAGCCTAGGGAGCGAGCAGTACTTC. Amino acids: CASSLGSEQYF.